This T cell receptor (beta chain) was captured in a study of T cell repertoires in cytomegalovirus infection. Study information: Public TCR beta signature analysis indicated the presence of both CMV infection and matching HLA type. Study results and caveats: CMV-specific TCR beta clonotypes restricted by HLA-C dominated the ex vivo response. Of the TCR beta families, the public ones yielded a cumulative frequency that identified carriers of CMV plus the relevant HLA.

A remark on this clonotype: What it binds is unknown.

TCRdb called the reads again in MiXCR, with one record for every CDR3 protein. The data show about 770,000 distinct CDR3 sequences, with around 29% seen just once and around 13% held by the top ten. The length of the CDR3 is 14 residues. Trimming removed 7 bases from V and 4 bases from J, with 16 bases in between. Germline CDR1 and CDR2: MNHNS and SASEGT. The receptor was derived from a human donor in good health (CMV status not recorded). Some clones in this sample may be carry-over from other donors' samples. The chain has TRBV6-1 and TRBJ1-1; the D gene is possibly TRBD1 (5 bases). Sequences were derived from cultured CD8+ T cells from PBMCs, sampled from culture after CMV antigen stimulation. CDR3 region: CASKARGGLTEAFF. In DNA form, the CDR3 reads TGTGCCAGCAAGGCAAGGGGTGGTCTCACTGAAGCTTTCTTT.